This T cell receptor (beta chain) was captured in a study of blood T cell repertoires in COVID-19 (dated by TCRdb to the early 2020s). Study-wide context: Collaborator samples came from the United States, Italy and Spain and covered acute and convalescent phases of COVID-19. Where available, HLA class I and class II types were taken from metadata supplied by the sample provider and were not determined by assay-based typing. The repertoires were made available in a free public database intended to serve as a resource for research on the immune response to SARS-CoV-2. Sample metadata almost always included a de-identified subject ID, COVID-19 status, age in years and sex. The prospective study material was composed of cDNA or gDNA derived from T cells, B-cell-depleted T cells, or PBMCs. The samples were drawn from the first 160 participants of the ongoing ImmuneRACE study and from some 1,300 subjects provided by 6 global collaborators. The dataset comprised deeply sampled blood TCRbeta repertoires from subjects exposed to, actively infected with, or recovered from COVID-19.

Looking up the germline V gene yields CDR1 LGHNA and CDR2 YNFKEQ. The CDR3 sequence holds 18 residues, the cysteine and phenylalanine included. CDR3 DNA is the only sequence kept; it has 54 bases, read in frame from the first base. V lost 0 bases and J lost 1 base, and the count of bases not matched to a germline gene is 11. The investigation overall reported the following: How much clinical and demographic metadata was included differed by source and by participant, and the metadata was provided uncurated.

The immunoSEQ Assay, a bias-controlled multiplex PCR, was used to amplify TCRbeta CDR3 regions from genomic DNA. From the authors' description of their analysis: The number of nucleated cells in each sample was estimated from the amplification of reference gene primers within the assay. Sequence reads were collapsed and filtered to measure the absolute abundance of every unique TCRbeta CDR3 rearrangement. For each sample, productive Simpson clonality was calculated as the square root of Simpson's diversity index over productive rearrangements. The table was pulled from immuneACCESS by TCRdb, which kept in-frame rearrangements only. Such tables lose some clones; where checked, under half of the loss comes from unresolved V genes, and the rest has no known cause. V and J calls and clone size are copied from that table; D and trimming were computed from the DNA. For this sample there are about 150,000 clones; about four fifths appear just once. The top ten clones comprise approximately 2% of the sample.

The collaborating institutions used their own protocols to collect whole blood in K2EDTA tubes. For TCRbeta analysis, collaborator samples were shipped as frozen whole blood, as isolated PBMCs, or as DNA extracted from either sample type. This clone was seen a handful of times. There is no known antigen for this receptor. Nothing much larger sits one base from this clone, and base qualities are not available. This chain is built from TRBV4-2 and TRBJ1-1; 7 junctional bases match TRBD1. The source of this sequence is a woman of 80 years or more with acute or convalescent COVID-19. The sample comprised peripheral blood. The DNA sequence follows: TGTGCCAGCAGCCAAGATCCACTGGCCACAGGGGCGAACACTGAAGCTTTCTTT. It translates to CASSQDPLATGANTEAFF.